This T cell receptor (beta chain) was recorded in a study of regulatory T cells in long-lasting Graves disease. Findings and caveats of the study: Patients with persistent disease shared some 2,500 public clonotypes, outpacing the roughly 950 shared by new patients. With a small sample size, accuracy may have been reduced. Persistent disease samples used TRBV28, TRBJ1-2 and TRBJ2-5 preferentially.

Time point reported: newly diagnosed GD, antithyroid drugs for less than 3 months. Following extraction of RNA from PBMCs, that RNA was used to make the TCR library. Construction of the TCR beta libraries employed iRepertoire HTBI primers in conjunction with Arm-PCR of CDR3 regions. In the authors' methods: Across all samples, about 60 TRBV segments and 15 or so TRBJ segments were identified. TCRdb used MiXCR to reprocess the multiplex PCR reads, holding one entry per CDR3 protein. Here the V and J calls rest on TCRdb's processing, not on the authors' analysis. The table records approximately 230,000 distinct CDR3 sequences, approximately 16% of them present only once. For this clonotype: The antigen is unknown.

The CDR3 has 16 amino acids. Losses at the gene ends were 3 bases for V and 5 bases for J; bases not matched to a gene: 7. CDR1 is KGHDR, CDR2 SFDVKD, per germline. The rearrangement links TRBV24-1 to TRBJ2-5, with 11 bases that match TRBD2. The sample here was peripheral blood mononuclear cells (PBMCs), taken at new diagnosis, from a patient treated with antithyroid drugs. The clonotype comes from a female donor with Graves disease. The CDR3 coding sequence is TGTGCCACCAGTGATGGTAGCGGGAGGGCCCTGGAGACCCAGTACTTC. It codes for CATSDGSGRALETQYF.